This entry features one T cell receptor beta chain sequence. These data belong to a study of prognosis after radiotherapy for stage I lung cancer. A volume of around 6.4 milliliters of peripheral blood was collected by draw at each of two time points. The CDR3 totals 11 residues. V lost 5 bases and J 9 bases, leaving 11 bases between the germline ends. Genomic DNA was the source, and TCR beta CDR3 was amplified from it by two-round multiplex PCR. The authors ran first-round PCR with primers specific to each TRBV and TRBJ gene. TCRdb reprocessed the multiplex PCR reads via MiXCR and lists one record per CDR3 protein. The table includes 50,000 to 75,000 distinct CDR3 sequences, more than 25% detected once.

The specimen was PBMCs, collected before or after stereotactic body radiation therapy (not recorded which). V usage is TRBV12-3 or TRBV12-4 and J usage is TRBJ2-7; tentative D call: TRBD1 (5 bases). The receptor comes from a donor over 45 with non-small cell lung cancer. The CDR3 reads CASSPGLRQYF. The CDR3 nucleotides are TGTGCCAGCAGTCCAGGGTTAAGGCAGTACTTC.